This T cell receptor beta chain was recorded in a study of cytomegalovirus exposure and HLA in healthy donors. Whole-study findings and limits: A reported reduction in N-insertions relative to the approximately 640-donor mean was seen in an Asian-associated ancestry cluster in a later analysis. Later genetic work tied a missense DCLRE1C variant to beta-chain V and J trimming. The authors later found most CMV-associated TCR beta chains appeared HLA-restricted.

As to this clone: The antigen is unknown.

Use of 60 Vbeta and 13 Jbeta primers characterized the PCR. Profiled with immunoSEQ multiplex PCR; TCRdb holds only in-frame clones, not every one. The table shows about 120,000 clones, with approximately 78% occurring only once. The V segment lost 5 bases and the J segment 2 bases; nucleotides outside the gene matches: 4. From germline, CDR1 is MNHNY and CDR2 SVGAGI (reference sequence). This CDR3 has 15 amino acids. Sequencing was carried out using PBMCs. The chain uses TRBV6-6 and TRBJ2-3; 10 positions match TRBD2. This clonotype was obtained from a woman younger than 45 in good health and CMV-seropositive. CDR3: CASSPSGGFTDTQYF. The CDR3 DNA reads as TGTGCCAGCAGTCCTAGCGGGGGATTCACAGATACGCAGTATTTT.